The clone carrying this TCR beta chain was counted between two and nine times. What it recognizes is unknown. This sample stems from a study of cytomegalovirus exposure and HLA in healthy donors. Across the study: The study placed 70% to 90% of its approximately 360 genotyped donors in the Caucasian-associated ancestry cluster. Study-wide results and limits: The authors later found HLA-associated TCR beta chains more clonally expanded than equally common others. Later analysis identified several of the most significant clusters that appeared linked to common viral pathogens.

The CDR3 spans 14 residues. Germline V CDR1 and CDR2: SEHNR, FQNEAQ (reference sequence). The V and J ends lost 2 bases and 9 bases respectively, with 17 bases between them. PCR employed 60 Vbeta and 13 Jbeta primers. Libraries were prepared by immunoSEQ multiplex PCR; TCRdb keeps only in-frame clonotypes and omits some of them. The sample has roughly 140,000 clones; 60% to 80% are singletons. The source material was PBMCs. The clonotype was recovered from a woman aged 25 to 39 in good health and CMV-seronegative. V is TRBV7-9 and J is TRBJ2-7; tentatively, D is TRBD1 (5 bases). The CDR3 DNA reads TGTGCCAGCAGCTTAATAGGAGCCAGGGAAGGGCAGTACTTC. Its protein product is CASSLIGAREGQYF.